This entry lists 24 T cell receptor beta chains sequenced from one sample in a study of blood T cell repertoires in COVID-19. Measured with immunoSEQ multiplex PCR; TCRdb has only the in-frame clones, and not every one. The sample lists about 70,000 clones, around 91% occurring once. The sample taken for sequencing was peripheral blood. These receptors all stem from a human donor in a cohort sampled during active COVID-19.

This rearrangement joins TRBV6-6 to TRBJ1-1; D not resolved. This CDR3 comprises 14 residues. Trimming removed 3 bases at V and 1 base at J, with 9 bases between. Germline lookup yields CDR1 MNHNY and CDR2 SVGAGI (reference sequence). The CDR3 reads CASSYTEPNTEAFF. DNA for the CDR3: TGTGCCAGCAGTTATACAGAACCGAACACTGAAGCTTTCTTT.

This chain uses TRBV5-5 with TRBJ2-7; TRBD2 aligns across 12 bases. The germline V gene encodes CDR1 SGHKS and CDR2 YYEKEE (reference sequence). V lost 0 bases, J lost 2 bases, and 6 bases stayed unmatched. This CDR3 has 17 amino acids. CDR3 DNA sequence: TGTGCCAGCAGCTTGGTTGCTGCTAGCGGGGGGGCCTACGAGCAGTACTTC. This sequence encodes CASSLVAASGGAYEQYF.

This clone was counted between two and nine times. This rearrangement joins TRBV30 to TRBJ2-7, with D perhaps given as TRBD1 or TRBD2 (5 bases each). This CDR3 is built from 12 residues. V was trimmed by 5 bases and J by 9 bases, leaving 17 bases between them. Germline CDR1 reads GTSNPN; CDR2 reads SVGIG (reference sequence). The CDR3 coding sequence is TGTGCCTGGGGGAGCCAGGGCGTGAGGCAGTACTTC. The encoded protein is CAWGSQGVRQYF.

This rearrangement joins TRBV13 to TRBJ2-7; 8 bases map to TRBD1. Losses at the gene ends were 5 bases for V and 2 bases for J; bases not matched to a gene: 5. Germline V gene data show CDR1 as PRHDT and CDR2 as FYEKMQ (reference sequence). The CDR3 is made up of 14 amino acids. The CDR3: CASSLRDRPYEQYF. Written as DNA, the CDR3 is TGTGCCAGCAGCCTCCGGGACAGGCCCTACGAGCAGTACTTC.

CDR3 sequence (DNA): TGTGCCAGCAGAGACAGGGTGGCTGGGGCCAACGTCCTGACTTTC. Translating it yields CASRDRVAGANVLTF. The rearrangement uses TRBV6-6 and TRBJ2-6; the match to TRBD1 covers 7 bases. This CDR3 has 15 amino acids. CDR1 and CDR2 (germline): MNHNY, SVGAGI (reference sequence). Trimming took 6 bases from V and 2 from J; bases not matched to a gene: 4.

The chain carries TRBV25-1 and TRBJ1-1, with 7 bases that match TRBD1. Germline CDR1 reads MGHDK; CDR2 reads SYGVNS. The CDR3 length is 17 residues. V lost 2 bases, J lost 5 bases, and 14 bases stayed unmatched. DNA of the CDR3: TGTGCCAGCAGTGAACAAAGGGGACCGCCAGGGGGGACTGAAGCTTTCTTT. It codes for CASSEQRGPPGGTEAFF.

The rearrangement links TRBV18 to TRBJ1-1; 7 positions agree with TRBD1. This CDR3 has 14 amino acids. Germline V gene lookup returns CDR1 KGHSH and CDR2 LQKENI. With V trimmed by 10 bases and J by 5 bases, 13 bases remained unmatched. The CDR3 bases are TGTGCCACTTCGTTCGGCAGGGGGAATACTGAAGCTTTCTTT. This codes for CATSFGRGNTEAFF.

The chain combines TRBV23-1 with TRBJ1-5; no reliable D call. TRBV23-1 is flagged as an ORF with uncertain function. V shed 3 bases and J shed 2 bases, with 11 bases lying between them. The CDR3 has 15 residues. The CDR3, as DNA: TGCGCCAGCAGTCACCCACAAAATCGCAATCAGCCCCAGCATTTT. Translation gives CASSHPQNRNQPQHF.

This sequence joins TRBV6-5 and TRBJ1-1; TRBD1 matches at 10 bases. Germline CDR1 is MNHEY and CDR2 is SVGAGI. The V and J ends lost 4 bases and 1 base, in that order; junction bases with no gene match: 6. The CDR3 extends over 16 amino acids. The CDR3 DNA sequence: TGTGCCAGCAGTTTATACGGGACAGGGGCGAACACTGAAGCTTTCTTT. This sequence encodes CASSLYGTGANTEAFF.

The chain couples TRBV7-2 to TRBJ1-6; 9 bases fit TRBD1. V was clipped by 5 bases and J by 7 bases; unmatched bases: 18. The CDR3 totals 19 residues. Looked up from germline, CDR1 is SGHTA and CDR2 is FQGNSA. This chain's CDR3 is CASSTVPGQGSFRNSPLHF. The DNA for the CDR3 is TGTGCCAGCAGCACCGTTCCGGGACAGGGATCTTTCCGCAATTCACCCCTCCACTTT.

Notes on this clone: Distinct nucleotide sequences in the sample also encode this CDR3. The V and J genes are TRBV28 and TRBJ1-2; D is perhaps TRBD1 (5 bases). Germline CDR1 reads MDHEN; CDR2 reads SYDVKM. Trimming cost V 5 bases and J 8 bases, with 18 bases left between them. This CDR3 comprises 14 residues. CDR3 bases: TGTGCCAGCAGTCCACTCACCGGGGCGGGGGGCTACACCTTC. Translating gives CASSPLTGAGGYTF.

The chain carries TRBV28 and TRBJ1-1; a possible D gene is TRBD1 (5 bases). Germline CDR1 MDHEN, CDR2 SYDVKM. This CDR3 comprises 12 residues. V lost 6 bases to trimming and J lost 4 bases, with 9 bases between them. CDR3: CASRGVSTEAFF. CDR3 nucleotide sequence: TGTGCCAGCAGAGGGGTTAGCACTGAAGCTTTCTTT.

A single count supports this clone. V gene TRBV4-2 combines with J gene TRBJ1-1; no clear D gene. V lost 6 bases and J lost 3, with 8 bases in between. The germline gives CDR1 LGHNA, CDR2 YNFKEQ. The CDR3 totals 12 residues. As DNA, the CDR3 is TGTGCCAGCAGGCGCGAGGACACTGAAGCTTTCTTT. The encoded protein is CASRREDTEAFF.

CDR3 sequence reads: CASSLQIRGTEAFF. The CDR3 DNA reads as TGTGCCAGCAGCTTGCAAATCCGGGGGACTGAAGCTTTCTTT. The chain employs TRBV5-6 and TRBJ1-1; TRBD1 might be the D (5 bases). The CDR3 extends over 14 amino acids. Between the trimmed V and J ends, which lost 1 base and 5 bases, there was a span of 12 bases. Germline CDR1 and CDR2: SGHDT and YYEEEE.

The chain has TRBV11-2 and TRBJ2-7; D perhaps matches TRBD2 (7 bases). Germline CDR1 is SGHAT and CDR2 is FQNNGV. The CDR3 covers 15 residues. Trimming removed 1 base at V and 3 bases at J, with 13 bases between. The CDR3 sequence: CASSLGQGGGYEQYF. In nucleotides, the CDR3 is TGTGCCAGCAGCTTAGGGCAGGGAGGGGGCTACGAGCAGTACTTC.

The chain couples TRBV19 to TRBJ1-5; tentative D call: TRBD1 (6 bases). The CDR3 runs 14 residues. Trimming pared 2 bases from V and 7 bases from J, leaving 12 bases between. Germline-derived CDR1 and CDR2 are LNHDA and SQIVND (reference sequence). CDR3 residues: CASSISRGGQPQHF. As DNA, the CDR3 is TGTGCCAGTAGTATAAGTAGGGGGGGCCAGCCCCAGCATTTT.

The rearrangement joins TRBV6-5 to TRBJ2-2; perhaps TRBD1 as D (6 bases). The V and J ends lost 6 bases and 5 bases respectively, with 10 bases between them. The CDR3 runs to 13 residues. Germline V gene data show CDR1 as MNHEY and CDR2 as SVGAGI. The CDR3 region is CASSSTGTGELFF. The CDR3 region has the DNA TGTGCCAGCAGCTCCACAGGGACCGGGGAGCTGTTTTTT.

The chain carries TRBV11-2 and TRBJ1-1; no reliable D call. The CDR3 extends over 13 amino acids. The germline V and J ends were trimmed by 3 bases and 1 base, with 6 bases remaining between them. In germline, CDR1 is SGHAT, CDR2 FQNNGV. The CDR3 DNA reads TGTGCCAGCAGCTTGCGGCCGAACACTGAAGCTTTCTTT. It yields the protein CASSLRPNTEAFF. The full variable domain, completed using reference TRBV11-2 and TRBJ1-1, is EAGVAQSPRYKIIEKRQSVAFWCNPISGHATLYWYQQILGQGPKLLIQFQNNGVVDDSQLPKDRFSAERLKGVDSTLKIQPAKLEDSAVYLCASSLRPNTEAFFGQGTRLTVV.

The V call is TRBV27, the J call TRBJ2-1; 8 positions match TRBD2. This CDR3 has 17 residues. CDR1 and CDR2 from the germline V gene are MNHEY and SMNVEV (reference sequence). The V gene end was trimmed by 7 bases and the J gene end by 0 bases; junction bases not matched to a gene: 11. The chain's CDR3 is CASTSAGGGPSYNEQFF. The CDR3 coding sequence is TGTGCCAGCACCTCCGCAGGCGGGGGGCCCTCCTACAATGAGCAGTTCTTC.

Notes on this clone: The junction and the germline gene differ at one end; a read error may be behind it. The chain employs TRBV6-5 and TRBJ2-7, with 7 bases that match TRBD1. The CDR3 spans 14 residues. Germline V CDR1 and CDR2: MNHEY, SVGAGI. CDR3 nucleotides: TGTGCCACCGCCGGGACAGCAGAACTTTACGTGCAGTACTTC. This sequence encodes CATAGTAELYVQYF.

The chain couples TRBV11-2 to TRBJ1-1; D remains unclear. V lost 1 base and J 1 base, leaving 7 bases between the germline ends. The CDR3 covers 14 residues. Germline-derived CDR1 and CDR2 are SGHAT and FQNNGV. As DNA, the CDR3 is TGTGCCAGCAGCTTAGGGCGGGGGAACACTGAAGCTTTCTTT. Translated: CASSLGRGNTEAFF.

The chain links TRBV6-4 to TRBJ2-4, with D possibly matching TRBD1 (6 bases). The germline CDR1 and CDR2 sequences are MRHNA and SNTAGT. The CDR3 contains 16 residues. The ends were cut back, 7 bases at V and 1 base at J, with 17 bases in the middle. CDR3 sequence (DNA): TGTGCCAGCACTATAACAGGGAAGATCGCCAAAAACATTCAGTACTTC. This gives the protein CASTITGKIAKNIQYF.

V and J are TRBV20-1 and TRBJ1-1; D not certain. Germline CDR1 DFQATT, CDR2 SNEGSKA (reference sequence). This CDR3 comprises 11 residues. CDR3 in DNA: TGCAAGACCCCTAGGAACACTGAAGCTTTCTTT. Translating it yields CKTPRNTEAFF.

This chain joins TRBV11-2 and TRBJ2-7, with TRBD2 matching 9 bases. This CDR3 comprises 17 residues. CDR1 SGHAT and CDR2 FQNNGV come from the germline V gene. The junction had 13 bases not matched to a gene; V was cut back by 2 bases and J by 5 bases. The CDR3 reads CASSLIAGARSRHEQYF. CDR3 bases: TGTGCCAGCAGCTTAATAGCGGGGGCCCGATCCAGGCACGAGCAGTACTTC. The whole variable domain, filled in from reference TRBV11-2 and TRBJ2-7, reads EAGVAQSPRYKIIEKRQSVAFWCNPISGHATLYWYQQILGQGPKLLIQFQNNGVVDDSQLPKDRFSAERLKGVDSTLKIQPAKLEDSAVYLCASSLIAGARSRHEQYFGPGTRLTVT.